Reported below is one TCR beta chain. This sample stems from a study of spatial heterogeneity in lung cancer. Study overall: At a median of roughly 2 years after resection, follow-up PBMC samples were sequenced when available.

Time point reported: blood at routine non-recurrence follow-up after resection. Whole RNA was taken from tumor, nontumor lung or frozen PBMC; it was then sequenced unsorted. With V trimmed by 6 bases and J by 5 bases, 10 bases remained unmatched. The length of the CDR3 is 15 residues. TCRdb analysed the 5' RACE reads with MiXCR anew, one entry per CDR3 protein. The sample shows around 110,000 distinct CDR3 sequences, less than 15% of them seen only once. The chain combines TRBV12-3 or TRBV12-4 with TRBJ2-3, with 8 bases lining up with TRBD2. This receptor was obtained from a male donor with early-stage non-small cell lung cancer. The material sequenced was PBMCs, taken at follow-up. The CDR3 loop is CASRSRTSPQDTQYF. In DNA form, the CDR3 reads TGTGCCAGCAGGTCGCGGACTAGCCCCCAAGATACGCAGTATTTT.